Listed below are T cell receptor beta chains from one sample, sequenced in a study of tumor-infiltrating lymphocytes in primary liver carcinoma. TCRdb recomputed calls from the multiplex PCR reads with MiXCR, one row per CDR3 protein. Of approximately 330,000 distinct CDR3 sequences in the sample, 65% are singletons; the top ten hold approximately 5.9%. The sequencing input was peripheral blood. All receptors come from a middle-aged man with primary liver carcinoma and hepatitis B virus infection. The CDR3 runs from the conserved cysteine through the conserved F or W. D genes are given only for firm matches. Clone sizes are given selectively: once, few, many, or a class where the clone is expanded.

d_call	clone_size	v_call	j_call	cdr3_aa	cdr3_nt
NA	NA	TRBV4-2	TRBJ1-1	CAISLRDRGSMNNEAFF	TGTGCCATCAGCCTCCGAGACCGGGGCAGCATGAACAATGAAGCTTTCTTT
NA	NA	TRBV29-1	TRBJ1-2	CSVTQGADYTF	TGCAGCGTCACACAGGGAGCTGACTACACCTTC
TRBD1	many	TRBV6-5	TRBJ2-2	CASSLRTGFTGELFF	TGTGCCAGCAGTTTACGGACAGGGTTCACCGGGGAGCTGTTTTTT
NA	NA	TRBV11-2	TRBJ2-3	CASSLLGFGTDTQYF	TGTGCCAGCAGCTTGCTTGGTTTTGGAACGGATACGCAGTATTTT
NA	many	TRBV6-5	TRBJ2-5	CASRAPGKETQYF	TGTGCCAGCAGAGCCCCGGGGAAAGAGACCCAGTACTTC
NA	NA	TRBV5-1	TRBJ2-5	CASRPDGAEETQYF	TGCGCCAGCAGACCAGATGGCGCGGAAGAGACCCAGTACTTC
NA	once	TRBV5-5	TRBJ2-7	CASRLVGSSYEQYF	TGTGCCAGCAGGCTGGTTGGAAGCTCCTACGAGCAGTACTTC
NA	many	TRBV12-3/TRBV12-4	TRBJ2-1	CASSPAGVGTYNEQFF	TGTGCCAGCAGCCCCGCCGGGGTGGGGACCTACAATGAGCAGTTCTTC
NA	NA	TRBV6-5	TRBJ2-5	CASSPTVQETQHF	TGTGCCAGCAGTCCGACTGTCCAAGAGACACAGCACTTC
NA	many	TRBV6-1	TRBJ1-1	CASSAGGKGTEAFF	TGTGCCAGCAGTGCGGGGGGTAAGGGTACTGAAGCTTTCTTT
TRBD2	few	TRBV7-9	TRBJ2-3	CASSPSGRTDTQYF	TGTGCCAGCAGCCCGAGCGGGAGGACAGATACGCAGTATTTT
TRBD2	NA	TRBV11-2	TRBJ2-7	CASSMLVAGVLGEYF	TGTGCCAGCAGCATGCTGGTAGCGGGAGTCTTAGGAGAGTACTTC
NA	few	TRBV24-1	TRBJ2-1	CATSASVGPGREQFF	TGTGCCACCAGTGCATCCGTTGGGCCGGGGCGTGAGCAGTTCTTC
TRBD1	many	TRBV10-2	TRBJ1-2	CASRPLTTGELAYGYTF	TGCGCCAGCAGACCACTTACGACAGGGGAATTAGCCTATGGCTACACCTTC
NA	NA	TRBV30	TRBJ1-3	CVWSVPGGAHRGTIYF	TGTGTCTGGAGTGTCCCCGGAGGGGCCCATCGAGGCACCATATATTTT
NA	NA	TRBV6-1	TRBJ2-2	CTSSVRTDTGELFF	TGTACCAGCAGTGTGAGGACAGACACCGGGGAGCTGTTTTTT
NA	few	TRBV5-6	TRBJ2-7	CASSPLILVGSSYEQYF	TGTGCCAGCAGCCCTCTAATCTTAGTCGGGTCCTCCTACGAGCAGTACTTC
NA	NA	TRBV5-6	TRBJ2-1	CASSFLQGQFF	TGTGCCAGCAGCTTCTTGCAAGGGCAGTTCTTC
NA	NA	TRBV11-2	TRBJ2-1	CTSSTETGGYNEQFF	TGTACCAGCAGCACCGAGACAGGAGGATACAATGAGCAGTTCTTC
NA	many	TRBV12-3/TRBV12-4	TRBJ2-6	CASSRTTGANVLTF	TGTGCCAGCAGTCGGACTACTGGGGCCAACGTCCTGACTTTC
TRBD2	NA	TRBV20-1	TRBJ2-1	CSTIDPSGSSREHFF	TGCAGTACTATAGATCCTAGCGGAAGTAGTAGGGAGCATTTCTTC
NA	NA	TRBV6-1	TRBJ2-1	CAGSEGGARGYNEQFF	TGTGCCGGCAGTGAAGGAGGGGCTAGGGGTTACAATGAGCAGTTCTTC
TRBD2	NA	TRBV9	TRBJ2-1	CASSSRSWGGSQDEQFF	TGTGCCAGCAGCTCAAGGAGCTGGGGGGGAAGCCAGGATGAGCAGTTCTTC
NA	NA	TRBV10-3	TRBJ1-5	CAISEGGGRSAQPQHF	TGTGCCATCAGTGAGGGGGGGGGTCGAAGTGCTCAGCCCCAGCATTTT
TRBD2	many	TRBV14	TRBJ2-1	CASSRSLAGVYNEQFF	TGTGCCAGCAGCCGTTCACTAGCGGGAGTCTACAATGAGCAGTTCTTC
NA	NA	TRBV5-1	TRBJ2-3	CASSELELDTQYF	TGCGCCAGCAGCGAACTCGAGCTGGATACGCAGTATTTT
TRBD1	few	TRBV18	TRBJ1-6	CASSPEQGAESPLHF	TGTGCCAGCTCACCAGAACAGGGGGCTGAATCACCCCTCCACTTT
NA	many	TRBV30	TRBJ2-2	CAWSGISNTGELFF	TGTGCCTGGAGTGGTATATCGAACACCGGGGAGCTGTTTTTT
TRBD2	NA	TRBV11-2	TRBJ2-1	CASSISGNEQFF	TGTGCCAGCAGCATTAGCGGGAATGAGCAGTTCTTC
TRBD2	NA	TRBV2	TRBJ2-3	CASSAGSGSPDTQYF	TGTGCCAGCAGTGCAGGTAGCGGGAGCCCAGATACGCAGTATTTT
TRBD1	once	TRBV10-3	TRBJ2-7	CAIMMTGVGEQYF	TGTGCCATCATGATGACAGGGGTAGGGGAGCAGTACTTC
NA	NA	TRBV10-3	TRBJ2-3	CATKRQDPSIDTKYF	TGTGCCACGAAAAGGCAAGACCCTAGCATAGATACGAAGTATTTT
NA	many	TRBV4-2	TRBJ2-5	CASSPHLGTAETQYF	TGTGCCAGCAGCCCGCACCTGGGGACGGCAGAGACCCAGTACTTC
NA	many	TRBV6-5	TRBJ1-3	CASTPGPGAHSGNTIYF	TGTGCCAGCACCCCCGGGCCAGGGGCCCACTCTGGAAACACCATATATTTT
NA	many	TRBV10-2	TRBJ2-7	CASSEYRGEQYF	TGCGCCAGCAGTGAGTACCGAGGCGAGCAGTACTTC
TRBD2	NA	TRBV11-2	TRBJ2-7	CASSYWTRTYEQYF	TGTGCCAGCAGCTACTGGACTAGGACCTACGAGCAGTATTTC
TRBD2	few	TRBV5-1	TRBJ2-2	CASRYGLAGDVGGTGELFF	TGCGCCAGCAGATACGGACTAGCGGGAGATGTTGGTGGCACCGGGGAGCTGTTTTTT
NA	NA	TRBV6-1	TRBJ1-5	CASSARHNQPQHF	TGTGCCAGCAGTGCTCGGCATAATCAGCCCCAGCATTTT
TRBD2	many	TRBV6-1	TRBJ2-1	CASSRLAGWDEQFF	TGTGCCAGCAGTCGACTAGCGGGATGGGATGAGCAGTTCTTC
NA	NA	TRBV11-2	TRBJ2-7	CASSSRVGGGSNEQYF	NA
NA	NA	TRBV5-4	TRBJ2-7	CASSDSRARGHEQYF	TGTGCCAGCAGCGACTCGCGGGCAAGGGGCCACGAGCAGTACTTC
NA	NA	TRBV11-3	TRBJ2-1	CASSPRVDNEQFF	TGTGCCAGCAGCCCAAGAGTAGACAATGAGCAGTTCTTC
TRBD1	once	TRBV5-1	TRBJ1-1	CASTSGTGDTEAFF	TGCGCCAGCACCTCCGGGACAGGGGACACTGAAGCTTTCTTT
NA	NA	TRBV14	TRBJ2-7	CASCPLGNVQYF	TGTGCCAGCTGCCCCCTCGGGAACGTGCAGTACTTC
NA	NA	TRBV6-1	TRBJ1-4	CASATGRGEKLFF	TGTGCCAGCGCCACTGGCCGCGGCGAAAAACTGTTTTTT
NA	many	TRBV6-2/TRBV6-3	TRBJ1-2	CASNPVQNYGYTF	TGTGCCAGCAATCCTGTACAGAACTATGGCTACACCTTC
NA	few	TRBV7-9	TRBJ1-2	CASSLNLDYGYTF	TGTGCCAGCAGCTTAAATCTTGACTATGGCTACACCTTC
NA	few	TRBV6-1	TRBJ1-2	CASRDQGRGVYGYTF	TGTGCCAGCAGGGACCAGGGGCGAGGTGTCTATGGCTACACCTTC
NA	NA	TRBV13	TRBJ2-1	CASSPRDRSSYNEQFF	TGTGCCAGCAGCCCGAGAGACAGGAGCTCCTACAATGAGCAGTTCTTC
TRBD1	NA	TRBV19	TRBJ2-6	CASSRGQSLGANVLTF	TGTGCCAGTAGTAGGGGACAGTCCCTGGGGGCCAACGTCCTGACTTTC
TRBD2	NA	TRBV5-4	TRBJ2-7	CASSSGAGLYEQYF	TGTGCCAGCAGCTCTGGAGCGGGGCTATACGAGCAGTACTTC
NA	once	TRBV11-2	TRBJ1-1	CAGSFSGLGSVAFF	TGTGCCGGCAGCTTTTCCGGCTTAGGCAGTGTAGCTTTCTTT
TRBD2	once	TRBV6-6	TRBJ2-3	CASSYLSASGRGGTDTLYF	TGTGCCAGCAGCTACCTCAGTGCTAGCGGGAGGGGGGGCACAGATACGCTGTATTTT
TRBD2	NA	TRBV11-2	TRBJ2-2	CTSSSGLAGTGGLFF	TGTACCAGCAGCTCGGGACTAGCGGGCACCGGGGGGCTGTTTTTT